The 6 T cell receptor beta chains below all came from one sample that was sequenced in a study of T cell repertoires in cytomegalovirus infection (dated by TCRdb to about 2019). For these TCRs, the target antigens are not known. The treatment or condition label of this sample denotes: in vitro stimulation with specific CMV peptide epitopes to enrich CMV-specific T cells. The sequencing machine was an Illumina HiSeq 1500. TCRdb reprocessed the public reads (quality trimming at Q25 with fastp, clone calling with MiXCR) and kept in-frame beta chains. One record per CDR3 amino acid sequence lists the most common genes and DNA. The sample table records about 830,000 distinct CDR3 sequences; approximately 32% of these occur just once. 9.5% to 15% of the sample is taken by the ten largest. The material sequenced was cultured CD8+ T cells from PBMCs, taken from culture after CMV antigen stimulation. All receptors derive from a human donor in good health (CMV status not recorded). Some clones in this sample may be carry-over from other donors' samples.

The chain has TRBV12-3 or TRBV12-4 and TRBJ2-7; D gene ambiguous. This CDR3 contains 11 residues. V was clipped by 3 bases and J by 5 bases, with 5 bases between them. The CDR3 protein is CASSFNDEQYF. The CDR3 bases are TGTGCCAGCAGTTTTAATGACGAGCAGTACTTC.

Comments on this clonotype: One end of the junction does not line up with germline, which may come from a read error. This rearrangement joins TRBV7-6 to TRBJ2-1, with D perhaps given as TRBD1 or TRBD2 (6 bases each). Germline CDR1 SGHVS, CDR2 FNYEAQ. The CDR3 extends over 17 amino acids. As DNA, the CDR3 is TGTGCCAGCAGCTTAACGTCCGGGGGCGCCCACTACAATGAGCAGTTATTC. This sequence encodes CASSLTSGGAHYNEQLF.

The CDR3 DNA sequence: TGTGCCAGCAGCTGGGACAGCCTATGGTACGAGCAGTACTTC. It is translated as CASSWDSLWYEQYF. The V gene is TRBV14, the J gene TRBJ2-7; 7 bases fit TRBD1. V trimming: 5 bases; J trimming: 4 bases; junction bases outside the gene matches: 8. Per the germline V gene, CDR1 is SGHDN and CDR2 is FVKESK. The length of the CDR3 is 14 residues.

V and J are TRBV6-2 or TRBV6-3 and TRBJ2-7, with D maybe TRBD2 (6 bases). This CDR3 contains 15 residues. Germline CDR1 is MNHEY and CDR2 is SVGEGT. Trimming cost V 6 bases and J 0 bases, with 15 bases left between them. Written as DNA, the CDR3 is TGTGCCAGCAGCCCCCGGGGCGGGATCTCCTACGAGCAGTACGTC. Translated, it gives CASSPRGGISYEQYV.

J is TRBJ1-4 and V is TRBV27, with D perhaps matching TRBD1 (5 bases). Germline V CDR1 and CDR2: MNHEY, SMNVEV (reference sequence). There are 14 residues in the CDR3. V was pared by 1 base and J by 8 bases, with 11 bases between. The CDR3 region is CASSLLGGGEKLFF. CDR3 bases: TGTGCCAGCAGTTTATTGGGGGGAGGAGAAAAACTGTTTTTT.

In this sample, this clonotype turned up a few times. This chain joins TRBV7-9 and TRBJ2-3; 12 bases match TRBD1. The length of the CDR3 is 17 residues. In germline, CDR1 is SEHNR, CDR2 FQNEAQ (reference sequence). The trim removed 0 bases at V and 7 bases at J, leaving 8 bases unmatched. The CDR3 protein is CASSLALRDRGQYTQYF. CDR3 coding DNA: TGTGCCAGCAGCTTAGCGCTAAGGGACAGGGGGCAATATACGCAGTATTTT. Full variable domain (missing parts from reference TRBV7-9 and TRBJ2-3): DTGVSQNPRHKITKRGQNVTFRCDPISEHNRLYWYRQTLGQGPEFLTYFQNEAQLEKSRLLSDRFSAERPKGSFSTLEIQRTEQGDSAMYLCASSLALRDRGQYTQYFGPGTRLTVL.